A selection of T cell receptor beta chains follows, all from one sample in a study of pediatric ulcerative colitis. The protocol was immunoSEQ multiplex PCR, while the TCRdb copy is restricted to in-frame clones and leaves out a portion. The sample shows around 68,000 clones, about three quarters of them seen only once. What was sequenced was blood. The receptor set was obtained from a boy younger than 18 with moderate ulcerative colitis. Each CDR3 is given with its conserved first and last residue. The D gene is left open where the match is weak. Expanded clones get a size class; other rows say once, few or many, or leave the size out.

d_gene	len	v_gene	j_gene	abundance	CDR3nt	CDR3aa
-	16	TRBV10-3	TRBJ1-2	-	TGTGCCATCAGTGAGCCGAATAGGCGCAGGGGCTGGGGCTACACCTTC	CAISEPNRRRGWGYTF
TRBD1	15	TRBV6-5	TRBJ2-7	-	TGTGCCAGCAGTTACAACAGGGGCCCGGGATACGAGCAGTACTTC	CASSYNRGPGYEQYF
-	15	TRBV19	TRBJ2-1	-	TGTGCCAGCACCCTCACGGGCCCAGCCTACAATGAGCAGTTCTTC	CASTLTGPAYNEQFF
-	16	TRBV28	TRBJ2-1	-	TGTGCCAGCAGCCCCGGAATGTCCGACTTTTGGAATGAGCAGTTCTTC	CASSPGMSDFWNEQFF
-	12	TRBV19	TRBJ2-5	-	TGTGCCAGTGGAGCGTCGATGGGAACCCAGTACTTC	CASGASMGTQYF
TRBD2	16	TRBV5-4	TRBJ2-1	-	TGTGCCAGCAGCTTGGAAGGCGGGGGGACCTACAATGAGCAGTTCTTC	CASSLEGGGTYNEQFF
-	13	TRBV10-3	TRBJ1-1	-	TGTGCCATCAGTGAACAGGTGGGTACTGAAGCTTTCTTT	CAISEQVGTEAFF
TRBD2	16	TRBV25-1	TRBJ2-7	-	TGTGCCAGCAGTGAATTCGAGGGACTAGCCTCCTACGAGCAGTACTTC	CASSEFEGLASYEQYF
-	16	TRBV9	TRBJ2-3	-	TGTGCCAGCAGCGCGGAGACTAGTTCCTGGGCAGATACGCAGTATTTT	CASSAETSSWADTQYF
-	19	TRBV19	TRBJ2-2	-	TGTGCCAGTAGCAGAGAACCGTCACCAAGGACGACGAGGGGCGGGGAGCTGTTTTTT	CASSREPSPRTTRGGELFF
-	15	TRBV9	TRBJ1-3	-	TGTGCCAGCAGCAAAACGTTAAACTCTGGAAACACCATATATTTT	CASSKTLNSGNTIYF
TRBD1	19	TRBV27	TRBJ1-1	once	TGTGCCAGCAGAACTATAGGGGGGCAGGGGGTTCCAACGAACACTGAAGCTTTCTTT	CASRTIGGQGVPTNTEAFF
-	14	TRBV7-6	TRBJ2-3	-	TGTGCCAGCAGCGACCTGGCGGGCACAGATACGCAGTATTTT	CASSDLAGTDTQYF
-	11	TRBV2	TRBJ1-1	-	TGTGCCAGCAGTGAGAATATTCTGGCTTTCTTT	CASSENILAFF
-	15	TRBV7-8	TRBJ2-3	-	TGTGCCAGCAGCCCAGACGGGGGAAACACAGATACGCAGTATTTT	CASSPDGGNTDTQYF
-	14	TRBV7-9	TRBJ1-1	-	TGTGCCAGCAGTCTCATGATGGGGTACACTGAAGCTTTCTTT	CASSLMMGYTEAFF
TRBD2	16	TRBV9	TRBJ2-5	-	TGTGCCAGCAGCGTAGCGCCTAGCGGGGGTCAAGAGACCCAGTACTTC	CASSVAPSGGQETQYF
-	15	TRBV7-2	TRBJ1-2	-	TGTGCCAGCAGCTATAGTGGGGGCCCTAACTATGGCTACACCTTC	CASSYSGGPNYGYTF